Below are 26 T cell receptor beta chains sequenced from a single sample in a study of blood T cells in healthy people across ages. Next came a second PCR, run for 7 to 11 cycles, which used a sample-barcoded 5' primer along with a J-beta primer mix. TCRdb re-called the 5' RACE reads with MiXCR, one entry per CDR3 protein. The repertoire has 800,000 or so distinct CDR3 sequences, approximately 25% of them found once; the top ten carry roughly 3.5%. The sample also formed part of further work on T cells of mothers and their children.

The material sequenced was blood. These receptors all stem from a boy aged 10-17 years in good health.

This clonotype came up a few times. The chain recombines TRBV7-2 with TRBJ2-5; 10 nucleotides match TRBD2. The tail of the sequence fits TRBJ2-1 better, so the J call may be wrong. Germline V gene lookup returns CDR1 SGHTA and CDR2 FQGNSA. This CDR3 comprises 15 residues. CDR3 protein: CASLAGVSSYNEQFF. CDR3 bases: TGTGCCTCGCTAGCGGGAGTCTCTTCTTACAATGAGCAGTTCTTC.

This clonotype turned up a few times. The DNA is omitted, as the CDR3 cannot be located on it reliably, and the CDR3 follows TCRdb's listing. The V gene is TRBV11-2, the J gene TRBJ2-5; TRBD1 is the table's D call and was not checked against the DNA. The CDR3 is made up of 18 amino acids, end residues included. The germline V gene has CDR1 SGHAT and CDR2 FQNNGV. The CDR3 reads CASSWGQGATPYQETQYF.

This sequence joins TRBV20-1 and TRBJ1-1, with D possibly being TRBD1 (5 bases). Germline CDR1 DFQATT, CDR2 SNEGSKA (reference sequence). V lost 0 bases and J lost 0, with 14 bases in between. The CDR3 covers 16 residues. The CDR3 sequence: CSARDRRRVLNTEAFF. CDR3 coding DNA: TGCAGTGCTAGAGATCGCCGCAGGGTGCTGAACACTGAAGCTTTCTTT.

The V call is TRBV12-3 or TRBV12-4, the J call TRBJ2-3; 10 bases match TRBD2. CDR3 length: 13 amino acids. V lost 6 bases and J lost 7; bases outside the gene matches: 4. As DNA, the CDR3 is TGTGCCAGCAGAGCGGGGGGGGGATATACGCAGTATTTT. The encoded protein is CASRAGGGYTQYF.

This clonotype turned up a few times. The CDR3 is CASSATLTRDRVGGELFF. DNA for the CDR3: TGTGCCAGCAGCGCCACCCTCACCCGGGACAGGGTTGGCGGGGAGCTGTTTTTT. The V call is TRBV9, the J call TRBJ2-2; TRBD1 aligns across 9 bases. The CDR3 has 18 amino acids. From germline, CDR1 is SGDLS and CDR2 YYNGEE. Trimming cost V 3 bases and J 7 bases; bases outside gene matches: 16.

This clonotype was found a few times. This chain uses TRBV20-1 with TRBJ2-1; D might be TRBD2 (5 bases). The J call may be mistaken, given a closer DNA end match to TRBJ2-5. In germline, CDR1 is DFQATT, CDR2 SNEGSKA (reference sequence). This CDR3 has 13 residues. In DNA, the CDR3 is TGCAGTGCTAGGGCCGGACTTTCGGAGACCCAGTACTTC. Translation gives CSARAGLSETQYF.

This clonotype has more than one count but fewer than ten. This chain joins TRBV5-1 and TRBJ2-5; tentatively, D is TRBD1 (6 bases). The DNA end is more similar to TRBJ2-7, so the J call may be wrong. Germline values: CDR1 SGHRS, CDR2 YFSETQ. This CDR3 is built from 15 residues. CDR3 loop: CASSFFTVGAYEQYF. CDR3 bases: TGCGCCAGCAGCTTCTTTACGGTGGGGGCATACGAGCAGTACTTC.

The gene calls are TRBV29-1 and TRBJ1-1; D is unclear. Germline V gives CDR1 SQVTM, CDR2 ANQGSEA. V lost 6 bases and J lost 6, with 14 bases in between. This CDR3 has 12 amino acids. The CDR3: CSVPGEEAEAFF. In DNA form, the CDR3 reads TGCAGCGTCCCCGGAGAGGAGGCTGAAGCTTTCTTT.

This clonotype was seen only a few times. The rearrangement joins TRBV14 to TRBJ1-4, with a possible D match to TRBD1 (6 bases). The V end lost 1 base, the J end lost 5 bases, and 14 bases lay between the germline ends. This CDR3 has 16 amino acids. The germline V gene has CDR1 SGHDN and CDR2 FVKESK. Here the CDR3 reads CASSQVTGNENEKLFF. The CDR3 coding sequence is TGTGCCAGCAGCCAAGTGACAGGAAACGAGAATGAAAAACTGTTTTTT.

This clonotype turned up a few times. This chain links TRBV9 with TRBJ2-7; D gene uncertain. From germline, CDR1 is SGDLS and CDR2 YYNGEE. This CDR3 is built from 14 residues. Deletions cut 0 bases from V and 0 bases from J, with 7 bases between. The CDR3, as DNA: TGTGCCAGCAGCGTAGCGAGCCTCTCCTACGAGCAGTACTTC. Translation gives CASSVASLSYEQYF. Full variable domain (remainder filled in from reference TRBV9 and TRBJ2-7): DSGVTQTPKHLITATGQRVTLRCSPRSGDLSVYWYQQSLDQGLQFLIQYYNGEERAKGNILERFSAQQFPDLHSELNLSSLELGDSALYFCASSVASLSYEQYFGPGTRLTVT.

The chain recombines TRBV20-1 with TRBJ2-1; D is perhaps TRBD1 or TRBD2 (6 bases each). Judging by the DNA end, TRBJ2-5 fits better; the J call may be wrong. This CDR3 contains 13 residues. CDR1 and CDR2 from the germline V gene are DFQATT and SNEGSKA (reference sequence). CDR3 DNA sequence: TGCAGTGCCCCCCCCGGGGGCGGGGAGACCCAGTACTTC. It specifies CSAPPGGGETQYF.

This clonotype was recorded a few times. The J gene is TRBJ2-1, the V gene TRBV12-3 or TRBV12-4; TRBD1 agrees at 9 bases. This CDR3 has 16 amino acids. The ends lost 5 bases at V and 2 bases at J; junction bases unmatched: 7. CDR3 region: CASSPRTGGPYNEQFF. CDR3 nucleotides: TGTGCCAGCAGTCCCAGAACAGGGGGCCCCTACAATGAGCAGTTCTTC.

This CDR3 is CASSCLEGGRGEQYF. CDR3 nucleotides: TGTGCCAGCAGTTGCCTAGAGGGAGGTAGGGGCGAGCAGTACTTC. This chain uses TRBV27 with TRBJ2-5; D is perhaps TRBD2 (6 bases). The better agreement between TRBJ2-7 and the DNA end casts doubt on the J call. Germline values: CDR1 MNHEY, CDR2 SMNVEV (reference sequence). The CDR3 extends over 15 amino acids.

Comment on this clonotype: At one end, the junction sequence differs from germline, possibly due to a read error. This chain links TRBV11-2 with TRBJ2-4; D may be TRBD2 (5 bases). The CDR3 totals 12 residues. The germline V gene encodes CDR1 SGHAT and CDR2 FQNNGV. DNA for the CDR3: TGTGCCAGCAGCTTAGTTAGCGAGCTGATTAGGTTC. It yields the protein CASSLVSELIRF.

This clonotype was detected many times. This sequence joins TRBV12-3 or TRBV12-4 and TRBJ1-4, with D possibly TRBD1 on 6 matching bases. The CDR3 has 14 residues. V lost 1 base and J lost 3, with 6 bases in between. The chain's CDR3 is CASSLDRANEKLFF. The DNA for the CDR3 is TGTGCCAGCAGTTTAGACAGGGCTAATGAAAAACTGTTTTTT.

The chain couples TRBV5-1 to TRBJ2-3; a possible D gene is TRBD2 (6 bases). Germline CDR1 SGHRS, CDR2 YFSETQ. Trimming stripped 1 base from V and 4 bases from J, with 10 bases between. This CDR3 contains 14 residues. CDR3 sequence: CASSLYGSADTQYF. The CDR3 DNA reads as TGCGCCAGCAGCTTGTACGGGAGTGCAGATACGCAGTATTTT.

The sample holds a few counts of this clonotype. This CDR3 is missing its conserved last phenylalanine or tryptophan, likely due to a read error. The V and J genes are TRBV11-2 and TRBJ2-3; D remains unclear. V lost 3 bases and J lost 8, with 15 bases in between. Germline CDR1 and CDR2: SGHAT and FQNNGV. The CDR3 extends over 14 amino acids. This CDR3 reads CASSFPSGLGTQYL. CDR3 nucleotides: TGTGCCAGCAGCTTCCCGTCCGGGTTGGGTACGCAGTATTTG.

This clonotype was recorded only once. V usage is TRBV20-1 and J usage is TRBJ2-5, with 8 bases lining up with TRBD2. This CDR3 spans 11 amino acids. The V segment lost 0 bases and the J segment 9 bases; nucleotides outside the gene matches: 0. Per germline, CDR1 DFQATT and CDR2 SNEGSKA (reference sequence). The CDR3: CSARDSGAQYF. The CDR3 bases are TGCAGTGCTAGAGATAGCGGGGCCCAGTACTTC.

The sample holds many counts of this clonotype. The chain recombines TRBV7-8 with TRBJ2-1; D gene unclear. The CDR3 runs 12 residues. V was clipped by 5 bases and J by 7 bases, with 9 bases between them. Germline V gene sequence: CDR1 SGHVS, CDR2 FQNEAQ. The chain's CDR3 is CASSPPGNEQFF. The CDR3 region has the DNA TGTGCCAGCAGCCCACCCGGGAATGAGCAGTTCTTC.

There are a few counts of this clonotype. The CDR3 reads CASSYQGGFTDTQYF. The CDR3, as DNA: TGTGCCAGCAGTTACCAGGGGGGATTCACAGATACGCAGTATTTT. This chain uses TRBV6-5 with TRBJ2-3, with D possibly TRBD1 on 7 matching bases. The V gene's germline CDR1 is MNHEY and CDR2 SVGAGI. The length of the CDR3 is 15 residues. V was clipped by 2 bases and J by 2 bases, with 11 bases between them.

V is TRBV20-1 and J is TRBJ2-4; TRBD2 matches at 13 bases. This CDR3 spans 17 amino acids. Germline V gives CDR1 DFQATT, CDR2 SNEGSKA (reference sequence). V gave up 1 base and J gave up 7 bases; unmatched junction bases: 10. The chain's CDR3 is CSARVPTSGGAWNIQYF. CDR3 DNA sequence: TGCAGTGCTAGAGTCCCTACTAGCGGGGGGGCTTGGAACATTCAGTACTTC.

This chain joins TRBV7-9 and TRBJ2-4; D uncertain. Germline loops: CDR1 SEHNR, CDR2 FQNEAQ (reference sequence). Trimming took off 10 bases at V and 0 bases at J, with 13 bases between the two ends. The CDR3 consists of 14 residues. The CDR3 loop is CATVLSGAKNIQYF. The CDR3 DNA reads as TGTGCCACCGTATTGTCGGGAGCCAAAAACATTCAGTACTTC.

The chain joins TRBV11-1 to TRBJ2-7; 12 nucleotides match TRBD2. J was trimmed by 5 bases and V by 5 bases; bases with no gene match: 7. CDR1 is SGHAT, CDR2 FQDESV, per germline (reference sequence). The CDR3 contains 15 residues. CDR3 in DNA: TGTGCCAGCAGCGCAAGGACTAGCGGGAAGGACGAGCAGTACTTC. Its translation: CASSARTSGKDEQYF.

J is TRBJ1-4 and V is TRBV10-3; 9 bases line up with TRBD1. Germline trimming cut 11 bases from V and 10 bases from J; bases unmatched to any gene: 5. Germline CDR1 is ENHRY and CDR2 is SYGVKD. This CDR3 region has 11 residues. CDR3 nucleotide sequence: TGTGCCGGGACAGGGCCCATAAAACTGTTTTTT. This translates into CAGTGPIKLFF.

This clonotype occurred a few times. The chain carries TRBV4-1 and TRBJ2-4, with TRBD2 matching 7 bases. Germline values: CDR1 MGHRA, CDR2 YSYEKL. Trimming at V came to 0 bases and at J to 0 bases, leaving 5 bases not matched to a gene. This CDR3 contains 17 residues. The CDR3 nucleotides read TGCGCCAGCAGCCAAGATCGGGGCGGGGGAGCCAAAAACATTCAGTACTTC. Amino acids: CASSQDRGGGAKNIQYF.

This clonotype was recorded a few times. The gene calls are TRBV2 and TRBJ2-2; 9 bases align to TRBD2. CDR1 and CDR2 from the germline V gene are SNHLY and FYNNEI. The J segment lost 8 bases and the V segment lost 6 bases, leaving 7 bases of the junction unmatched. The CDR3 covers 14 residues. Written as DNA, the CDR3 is TGTGCCAGCAGCGTTAGCGGGAGTACTGGGGAGCTGTTTTTT. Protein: CASSVSGSTGELFF.